The entry below gives a single TCR beta chain sequence along with its context. The antigen it recognizes is unknown. The record has no base qualities; no much larger clone is one base away. The cohort consisted of hundreds of healthy bone marrow donors. Cohort members were all nominally healthy when sampled, although unrecorded immune exposures were likely present. The donor tested CMV seronegative, placing the donor among the roughly 340 seronegative members of the cohort. Each donor provided a peripheral blood sample, and peripheral blood mononuclear cells were used for TCR beta sequencing. Genomic DNA extraction from the blood cell samples was performed with the Qiagen DNeasy Blood Extraction Kit. The data are from a study of cytomegalovirus exposure and HLA in healthy donors (dated by TCRdb to 2015 to 2018). Study-level background: According to an earlier analysis of 550 to 700 of the donors, some 180 million T cells yielded 90 million to 130 million unique TCR beta sequences and about 300 Gb of sequence data. Approximately 300 gigabases of sequencing data and around 80 million unique TCR sequences made up an early release that covered several hundred HLA-typed donors. The genetic ancestry cluster associated with self-reported Caucasian donors included around 76% of the roughly 400 genotyped donors. The study aimed to test whether signatures of past pathogen exposure could be identified by cataloging public T cell receptors. Using immunosequencing, the study profiled T cell repertoires from about 620 subjects and related those repertoires to cytomegalovirus serostatus. In addition to the first cohort of around 670 subjects, a separate validation cohort of some 120 different subjects was used. To predict cytomegalovirus infection status, the study brought together high-throughput TCR immunosequencing, statistical association of individual TCRs with disease status, and machine learning. To study patterns of TCR occurrence, a later analysis re-analyzed previously published TCR beta repertoires from 666 donors and added high-resolution HLA genotyping. In the later analysis, no new phenotypic data were used to find candidate immune exposures; instead, reliance was placed on TCR beta sequences and their occurrence across donors. An earlier analysis of some 500 of the donors applied high-throughput TCR beta sequencing to assess whether each TCR beta V gene segment acted as functional or pseudogenic. Donor age, sex, ethnicity and CMV serostatus were collected together with the repertoire data. Genome-wide SNP genotypes for about 60% of the 666 donors were used in a later genetic analysis, which treated that subset as a discovery cohort. All discovery cohort repertoires had been generated using a single sequencing platform. Both class I and class II loci were covered by HLA typing, at four-digit resolution. Typing coverage differed by locus: A, B, C, DRB1 and DQB1 were typed in about 620-640 donors, DQA1 in around 500, DPA1 in 600 to 610, and DPB1 in around 440. Four or five DR-DQ haplotypes were treated as single units for association and clustering because of strong linkage in the cohort. On average, roughly 250,000 unique TCR beta nucleotide sequences were sequenced per donor among a few hundred genotyped donors of the cohort, with approximately 18% of those sequences being non-productive. What the research found in general, with its limitations: In an earlier analysis of under 600 of the donors, most TCR beta V segments were observed in productive rearrangements about 87% or about 30% of the time, broadly matching IMGT annotations. The study listed 150 to 200 TCR beta chains as associated with cytomegalovirus. Linkage disequilibrium might explain the correlated functional status among segregating V segments, but an unknown experimental factor could not be ruled out. Some IMGT-functional V segments, including TRBV6-2 and TRBV6-3, could not be distinguished by the 87-base-pair reads and were therefore excluded. According to a later genetic analysis, donors in an Asian-associated ancestry cluster had fewer N-insertions in productive TCRs than the approximately 670-donor mean. In vitro tests confirmed that a few of the cytomegalovirus-associated TCR beta chains recognize cytomegalovirus antigens. For the cohort, immune exposure information was limited to CMV serostatus. Because counts were too low, approximately 15 rarely observed V segments, including chromosome 9 orphons, were excluded from the earlier analysis of around 590 of the donors. In a later genetic analysis, a missense DCLRE1C variant was associated with V-gene and J-gene trimming of TCR beta chains, and the association was replicated in an independent cohort. In a later analysis, HLA-associated TCR beta chains showed more clonal expansion and lower generation probabilities than non-associated chains that were equally common. The sequencing pipeline was judged likely to have produced a cluster of highly shared sequence variants as a technical artifact. The presence/absence analyses assumed that sequencing depth was roughly uniform across donors, and that assumption may not be true. According to a later analysis, TCR association rates differed among HLA loci, with DRB1 alleles showing the most associated TCRs and HLA-C alleles showing the fewest. Because HLA typing was unavailable for some donors at each locus, only the typed subset was used in association tests. The authors suggested that the approach could potentially be extended to other disease states and immunological phenotypes. In a later analysis, some 17,000 TCR beta sequences were associated with specific HLA alleles at a false discovery rate of 0.05. When HLA alleles, especially DR and DQ, strongly co-occurred, TCR associations were difficult to assign to individual alleles. A further reported finding was that TCR beta sequences accurately predicted the HLA-A and HLA-B alleles for most subjects in the first cohort. Only TCR beta chains were sequenced in this cohort, and the absence of alpha or paired-chain data limited detectable features. While some public TCRs were present in many individuals, most TCR sequences turned up only very rarely across donors. A later analysis found that most CMV-associated TCR beta chains appeared HLA-restricted, with HLA associations seemingly driven largely by CMV exposure. Several of the top co-occurrence clusters appeared to be linked to parvovirus B19, influenza, CMV and Epstein-Barr virus, according to a later analysis. The classifier was reported to diagnose cytomegalovirus status with high specificity and sensitivity in both the original and validation cohorts.

The library was produced with the immunoSEQ multiplex PCR assay. For the multiplex PCR, a mixture combining 60 forward primers for TCR Vbeta segments and 13 reverse primers for TCR Jbeta segments was used. The CDR3 region of rearranged TCR beta genes was amplified from genomic DNA by a multiplex PCR assay. The amplified TCR beta libraries were sequenced on the Illumina HiSeq System as 87-base-pair reads. Per the original workflow: In a later analysis, about 80 million unique TCR beta chains were counted across the roughly 610 repertoires, and around 11 million of these chains were shared by at least two donors. To remove PCR and sequencing errors, raw reads were error-corrected and collapsed into unique sequences using a nearest-neighbor algorithm that merged closely related sequences. V, D and J gene segments were assigned by aligning CDR3 sequences to IMGT reference sequences. For a sequence to be retained, a match of at least six nucleotides to both a V gene segment and a J gene segment was required. A rearrangement was called productive if the CDR3 had no stop codons and remained in frame with V and J, and every other rearrangement was called non-productive. CDR3 was defined by IMGT convention, running from the second conserved V-encoded cysteine to the conserved J-encoded phenylalanine. The earlier analysis of around 640 of the donors excluded sequences that lacked an unambiguous match to a single V gene segment. In an earlier analysis of approximately 590 of the donors, a V segment was called functional when productive rearrangements were above 56.7%, and segregating when the standard deviation between donors exceeded 5%. A statistical classification framework was built to diagnose cytomegalovirus status from the catalog of TCR beta chain sequences. V and J gene assignment, in a later analysis, came from comparing TCR nucleotide sequences with IMGT/GENE-DB human TR gene sequences. In a later analysis, CDR3 sequences and most-parsimonious VDJ recombination scenarios were assigned using the TCRdist pipeline. A later analysis defined each TCR beta chain by its CDR3 amino acid sequence plus V-gene family, and excluded reads lacking a unique V-gene family. To address suspected cross-contamination and a sequencing artifact, a later analysis removed 550 to 750 highly shared, low-generation-probability nucleotide sequences. A later analysis calculated a clonal expansion index for each public chain from normalized within-repertoire ranks of inferred template counts. In a later analysis, generation probabilities were computed with a VDJ recombination model fitted to out-of-frame rearrangements, and the resulting probabilities were checked against IGoR. In a later analysis, TCR-TCR, TCR-HLA and TCR-CMV co-occurrence was scored with hypergeometric tests, and a repertoire-size bias correction was applied to TCR pairs. False discovery rates were estimated in a later analysis by permuting HLA or CMV assignments 20 times. In a later analysis, co-occurring TCRs were grouped with DBSCAN, and TCRdist sequence similarity was added when clustering was performed within HLA-allele-positive subsets. Repertoires with fewer than 30,000 or more than 120,000 public chains, plus five repertoires with anomalous nucleotide sharing, were excluded from co-occurrence clustering. Held by TCRdb, this immuneACCESS table contains in-frame sequences only and omits some clones. Under half of the omission traces to an unresolved V gene where checked; the cause of the rest is unknown. V and J calls and clone size are given by that table; D and trimming were obtained from the DNA. Within this sample are 85,000 to 100,000 clones, with 65% to 85% of them counted one time only. Clones ranked in the top ten supply 3.4% of the sample.

Reading from cysteine to phenylalanine, the CDR3 counts 15 amino acids. Kept here is only the CDR3 DNA, which spans 45 bases and is read in frame from base 1. In the germline V gene, CDR1 corresponds to MDHEN and CDR2 to SYDVKM. After removal of 4 bases from V and 1 base from J, the junction retains 5 bases not matched to a gene. Sequencing was done on a sample of PBMCs. The V and J segments used are TRBV28 and TRBJ2-5; 8 bases in between match TRBD1. The source is a man aged 40-55 years in good health and CMV-seronegative. The CDR3 has the sequence CASSSRDRLQETQYF. DNA sequence: TGTGCCAGCAGTTCAAGGGACAGGCTCCAAGAGACCCAGTACTTC.